The entry below describes one T cell receptor (beta chain). Its antigen is unidentified. The CDR3 sequence is 13 residues long. Trimming removed 2 bases from V and 5 bases from J, with 7 bases in between. The germline CDR1 and CDR2 sequences are KGHSH and LQKENI. These data are taken from a study of cytomegalovirus exposure and HLA in healthy donors. The PCR ran on 60 Vbeta and 13 Jbeta primers. Sequenced by immunoSEQ multiplex PCR; TCRdb stores in-frame clones only, minus some. The sample table sets out some 70,000 clones. The study's findings and limits: Most CMV-associated TCR beta chains were later found to appear HLA-restricted. V- and J-gene trimming in TCR beta was tied to a missense DCLRE1C variant by an analysis performed later.

The TCR sequence derives from a man aged 35-49 years in good health and CMV-seronegative. Sequencing was performed on PBMCs. V is TRBV18 and J is TRBJ2-1, with D unresolved. The CDR3: CASSPGQNNEQFF. The CDR3 bases are TGTGCCAGCTCACCAGGCCAGAACAATGAGCAGTTCTTC.